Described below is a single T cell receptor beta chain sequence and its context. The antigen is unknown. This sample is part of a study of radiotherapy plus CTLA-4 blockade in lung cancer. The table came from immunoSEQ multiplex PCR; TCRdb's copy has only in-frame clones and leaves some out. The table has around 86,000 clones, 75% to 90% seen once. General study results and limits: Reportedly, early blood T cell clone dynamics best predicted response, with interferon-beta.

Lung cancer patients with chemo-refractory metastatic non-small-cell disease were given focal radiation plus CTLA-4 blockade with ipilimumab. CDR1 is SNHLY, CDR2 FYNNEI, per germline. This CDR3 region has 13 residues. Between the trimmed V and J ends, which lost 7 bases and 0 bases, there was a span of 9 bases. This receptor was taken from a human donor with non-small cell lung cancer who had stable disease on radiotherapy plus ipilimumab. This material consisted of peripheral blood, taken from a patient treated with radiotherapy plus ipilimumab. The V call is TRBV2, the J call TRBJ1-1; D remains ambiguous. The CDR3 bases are TGTGCCAGCATGGTTGGAATGAACACTGAAGCTTTCTTT. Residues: CASMVGMNTEAFF.